The sequence of this T cell receptor (beta chain) was determined in a study of response to subunit inactivated influenza vaccine. Regarding the study as a whole: Authors suggested few new T cells are recruited by each seasonal influenza vaccination.

This clonotype showed up many times. Its target is unknown. MiXCR, run by TCRdb on the RT-PCR reads, gives a single entry per CDR3 protein. The sample contains about 650,000 distinct CDR3 sequences, approximately 14% of which appear only once. The CDR3 spans 14 residues. Trimming cost V 4 bases and J 4 bases, with 13 bases left between them. Per the germline V gene, CDR1 is LGHDT and CDR2 is YNNKEL (reference sequence). The receptor was isolated from a man aged 50 to 59 who received an inactivated influenza vaccine. The source was PBMCs from blood, collected approximately 13 days after vaccination. The chain carries TRBV3-1 and TRBJ1-2; maybe TRBD1 (5 bases). This chain's CDR3 is CASSRDTGSYGYTF. In DNA form, the CDR3 reads TGTGCCAGCAGCCGAGACACAGGATCCTATGGCTACACCTTC.